The clone carrying this T cell receptor beta chain was counted many times. Relying on iRepertoire HTBI primers and Arm-PCR of CDR3 regions, the team built TCR beta libraries. Each CDR3 protein gets one entry after TCRdb re-called the multiplex PCR reads with MiXCR. The sample carries about 540,000 distinct CDR3 sequences, approximately 13% recorded once. V lost 4 bases and J lost 5; bases outside the gene matches: 12. The CDR3 covers 15 residues. The germline gives CDR1 SQVTM, CDR2 ANQGSEA. The sample belongs to a study of regulatory T cells in long-lasting Graves disease. In the study overall: Graves' patients who were just diagnosed had used antithyroid drugs for under 3 months.

As for time point: newly diagnosed GD, antithyroid drugs for less than 3 months. Extracted RNA from PBMCs served as the source of the TCR library. This sample was also put to use in a study of T cells in Graves' hyperthyroidism and ophthalmopathy.

The receptor was isolated from a man aged 25-40 years with Graves disease. Sequenced material: peripheral blood mononuclear cells (PBMCs), taken at new diagnosis, from a patient treated with antithyroid drugs. The V call is TRBV29-1, the J call TRBJ1-1; TRBD1 agrees at 8 bases. CDR3 in amino acids: CSVAPLQGAGTEAFF. CDR3 DNA sequence: TGCAGCGTTGCGCCTCTGCAGGGGGCAGGGACTGAAGCTTTCTTT.